The TCR beta chain described here comes from a study of blood T cell repertoires in COVID-19. Study overall: In each case, the material was cDNA or gDNA derived from T cells, B-cell-depleted T cells, or PBMCs.

This clone appeared a few times. In the authors' methods: Reference gene primer amplification gave estimated nucleated cell counts. Produced via immunoSEQ multiplex PCR; TCRdb's table is partial and in-frame only. The V and J calls and the clone size are those of that table, but D and trimming were determined from the DNA. The repertoire holds about 130,000 clones, with over 75% as singletons. This clonotype originated in a man older than 75 with active or convalescent COVID-19. The sequenced sample was peripheral blood.

DNA for the CDR3: TGTGCCAGCTCACCACCGGTGGGACAGGGGAACTATGGCTACACCTTC. Translated, it gives CASSPPVGQGNYGYTF. This chain uses TRBV18 with TRBJ1-2, with 10 nucleotides matching TRBD1. With 0 bases clipped from V and 2 bases from J, the junction kept 3 bases outside the gene matches. Germline CDR1 reads KGHSH; CDR2 reads LQKENI. This CDR3 region has 16 residues.